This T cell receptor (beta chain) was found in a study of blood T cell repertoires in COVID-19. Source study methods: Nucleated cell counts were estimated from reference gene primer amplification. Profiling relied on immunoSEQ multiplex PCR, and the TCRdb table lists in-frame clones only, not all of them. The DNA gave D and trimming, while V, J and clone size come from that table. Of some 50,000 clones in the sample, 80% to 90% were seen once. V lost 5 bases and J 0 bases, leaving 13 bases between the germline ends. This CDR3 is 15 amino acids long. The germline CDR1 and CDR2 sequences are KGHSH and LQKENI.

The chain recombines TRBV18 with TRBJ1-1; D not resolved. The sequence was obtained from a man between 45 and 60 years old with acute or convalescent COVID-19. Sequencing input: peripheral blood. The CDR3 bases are TGTGCCAGCTCATCCTATGACGCGGTGAACACTGAAGCTTTCTTT. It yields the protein CASSSYDAVNTEAFF.